The source of this TCR beta chain is a study of blood T cell repertoires in COVID-19. Looking at the study overall: Samples taken during acute and convalescent COVID-19 were collected in the United States, Italy and Spain. Sources were T cells, B-cell-depleted T cells, or PBMCs; the material itself was cDNA or gDNA.

Some clones are missing from TCRdb's copy, which holds only in-frame ones; the method was immunoSEQ multiplex PCR. Altogether fewer than 350,000 clones are present, about 83% being singletons, with the ten largest covering about 5.7%. CDR1 SGHDN and CDR2 FVKESK come from the germline V gene. The CDR3 is made up of 13 amino acids. V lost 4 bases to trimming and J lost 7 bases, with 11 bases between them. This study enrolled people aged 18 to 89 from about two dozen US geographic areas. Donors in Cohort 3 who had recovered were those with two negative PCRs, healthcare professional clearance, or resolution of their symptoms.

The TCR originated in a woman aged 40 to 50 who had recovered from COVID-19. V and J are TRBV14 and TRBJ2-1; D is undetermined. The sequenced material came from PBMCs or T cells enriched from blood (not recorded which). CDR3: CASSPGWKNEQFF. The DNA of the CDR3 is TGTGCCAGCAGCCCCGGGTGGAAGAATGAGCAGTTCTTC.